This is a list of T cell receptor beta chains from one sample in a study of blood T cells in healthy people across ages. TCRdb redid the calling of the 5' RACE reads with MiXCR, one entry per CDR3 protein. This table holds over 1,500,000 distinct CDR3 sequences, roughly two fifths found once. Sequencing was done on a sample of blood. The receptors derive from a human donor in good health. The CDR3 runs from the conserved cysteine through the conserved F or W. The D gene is left open where the match is weak. A clone size is listed for some rows: how often the clone was seen (once, few, many), or a class if it is expanded.

NA	TRBV29-1	NA	TRBJ2-3	TGCAGCGCCCCCCCCGTGGGCACAGATACGCAGTATTTT	CSAPPVGTDTQYF
NA	TRBV12-3/TRBV12-4	few	TRBJ1-2	TGTGCCAGCAGCCAAGGGCCGACGGGCTACACCTTC	CASSQGPTGYTF
NA	TRBV12-3/TRBV12-4	NA	TRBJ2-1	TGTGCCAGCAGGGGGGTAATGGGGGGCTACAATGAGCAGTTCTTC	CASRGVMGGYNEQFF
NA	TRBV21-1	NA	TRBJ2-7	TGTGCCAGCAGCAAAGAAAGACAGCGATCCTACGAGCAGTACTTC	CASSKERQRSYEQYF
TRBD2	TRBV12-5	NA	TRBJ2-1	TGTGCTAGTGGTGCTTGGACTAGCGACTACAATGAGCAGTTCTTC	CASGAWTSDYNEQFF
TRBD2	TRBV7-2	few	TRBJ2-3	TGTGCCAGCAGTCTTAGACTCCTAGCGGGCACAGATACGCAGTATTTT	CASSLRLLAGTDTQYF
TRBD2	TRBV7-2	NA	TRBJ2-3	TGTGCCAGCAGCTTTCATGGACTAGCTCAAGATACGCAGTATTTT	CASSFHGLAQDTQYF
NA	TRBV6-2/TRBV6-3	NA	TRBJ2-7	TGTGCCAGCAGTTACTTCAAATCCTACGAGCAGTACTTC	CASSYFKSYEQYF
TRBD1	TRBV20-1	few	TRBJ2-1	TGCAGTGCTACCCCAGGACAGGTCCGGTCGCATGAGCAGTTCTTC	CSATPGQVRSHEQFF
TRBD2	TRBV20-1	many	TRBJ2-5	TGCAGTGCTCAGACTAGCGGGGGACAAGAGACCCAGTACTTC	CSAQTSGGQETQYF
TRBD2	TRBV24-1	many	TRBJ2-1	TGTGCCACCAGTGATCACCCTGGATTAGCGGGAGCCAATGAGCAGTTCTTC	CATSDHPGLAGANEQFF
NA	TRBV28	once	TRBJ1-2	TGTGCCAGCAGTTTATTCGGGGTTAATGGTGACTATGGCTACACCTTC	CASSLFGVNGDYGYTF
NA	TRBV7-9	once	TRBJ1-5	TGTGCCAGCAGCCCCCGCGCGTCGGGACAGCCCCAGCATTTT	CASSPRASGQPQHF
NA	TRBV7-2	few	TRBJ2-7	TGTGCCAGCAGCTCCTTTCCAGGGTCCTACGAGCAGTACTTC	CASSSFPGSYEQYF
NA	TRBV27	NA	TRBJ1-2	TGTGCCAGCAGTTTGTGGGGGGGCAGTAGAGTGTATGGCTACACCTTC	CASSLWGGSRVYGYTF
NA	TRBV29-1	once	TRBJ1-1	TGCAGCGTTGGCCCCGGAAGAAGAACTGAAGCTTTCTTT	CSVGPGRRTEAFF
NA	TRBV19	NA	TRBJ2-7	TGTGCCAGTAGTGCCGGGACGGTCTGCGAGCAGTACTTC	CASSAGTVCEQYF
NA	TRBV7-8	NA	TRBJ1-4	TGTGCCAGCAGCTTAGCGTCAAGGGCAACTAATGAAAAACGGTTTTTT	CASSLASRATNEKRFF
NA	TRBV29-1	NA	TRBJ2-5	TGCAGCGTTGAAGAACCCCCAGGGGTCGGGCAGTACTTC	CSVEEPPGVGQYF
NA	TRBV11-3	NA	TRBJ2-1	TGTGCCAGCAGCTTAAGGGCAGAAAATGAGCAGTTCTTC	CASSLRAENEQFF
NA	TRBV14	NA	TRBJ2-7	TGTGCCAGCAGCCAAGACGCCGGGACTTTTTCCTACGAGCAGTACTTC	CASSQDAGTFSYEQYF
NA	TRBV12-3/TRBV12-4	few	TRBJ1-4	TGTGCCAGCAGGGGAATCCGCGCTAATGAAAAACTGTTTTTT	CASRGIRANEKLFF
NA	TRBV4-3	NA	TRBJ1-1	TGCGCCAGCAGCCAAGATAGCTACGGCGGTAACACTGAAGCTTTCTTT	CASSQDSYGGNTEAFF
TRBD2	TRBV20-1	few	TRBJ2-5	TGCAGTGCCCTGACTAGCGGGGTAGACTTAGCCATCCATACAATGCAAGAGACCCAGTACTTC	CSALTSGVDLAIHTMQETQYF
NA	TRBV7-2	NA	TRBJ1-2	TGTGCCAGCAGCTTAGTAACCTCTAACTATGGCTACACCTTC	CASSLVTSNYGYTF
NA	TRBV4-1	NA	TRBJ2-2	TGCGCCAGCAGCCAAGTTCTCAGCGCCGGGGAGCTGTTTTTT	CASSQVLSAGELFF
NA	TRBV12-3/TRBV12-4	once	TRBJ1-5	TGTGCCAGCACCAATGGAGGGGCCGGTAGCAATCAGCCCCAGCATTTT	CASTNGGAGSNQPQHF
NA	TRBV6-2/TRBV6-3	few	TRBJ1-2	TGTGCCAGCAGTTACTCCACAGCGGGAGGCTACACCTTC	CASSYSTAGGYTF
TRBD2	TRBV15	few	TRBJ2-7	TGTGCCACCAGCAGCGGACTAGCGGGGGCTTTTACCTACGAGCAGTACTTC	CATSSGLAGAFTYEQYF
NA	TRBV5-1	NA	TRBJ1-1	TGCGCCAGCAGCCCGCTGGGAGGGCCGCAGGCTGAAGCTTTCTTT	CASSPLGGPQAEAFF
NA	TRBV4-2	NA	TRBJ1-5	TGTGCCAACAGCCACCCCGGGACAAATCAGCCCCAGCATTTT	CANSHPGTNQPQHF
NA	TRBV2	NA	TRBJ2-7	TGTGCCAGCAGTGGGGAGGCAGGTAACGAGCAGTACTTC	CASSGEAGNEQYF